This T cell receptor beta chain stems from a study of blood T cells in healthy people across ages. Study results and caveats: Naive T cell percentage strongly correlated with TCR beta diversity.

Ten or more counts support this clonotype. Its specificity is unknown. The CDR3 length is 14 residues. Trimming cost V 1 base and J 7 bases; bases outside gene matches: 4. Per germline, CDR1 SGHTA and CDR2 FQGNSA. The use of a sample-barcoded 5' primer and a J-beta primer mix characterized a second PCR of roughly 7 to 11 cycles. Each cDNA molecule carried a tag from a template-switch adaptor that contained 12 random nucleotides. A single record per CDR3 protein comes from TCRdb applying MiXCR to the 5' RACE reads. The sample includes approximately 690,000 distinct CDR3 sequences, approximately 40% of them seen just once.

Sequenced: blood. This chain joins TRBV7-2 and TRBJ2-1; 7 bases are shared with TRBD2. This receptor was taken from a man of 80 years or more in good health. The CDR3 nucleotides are TGTGCCAGCAGCTTAGAGTTTAGCGGGAATGAGCAGTTCTTC. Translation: CASSLEFSGNEQFF.